This T cell receptor beta chain was found in a study of T cells in Graves' hyperthyroidism and ophthalmopathy. Overall study results and limits: In blood, most of the thyroid clonotypes expanded above 0.001 were also present.

RNA transcripts provided the source from which TCR beta CDR3 regions were amplified. First-round RT-PCR of the TCR CDR3 relied on the HTBI primer set. One entry per CDR3 protein, called by TCRdb with MiXCR from the multiplex PCR reads. The table has 450,000 to 550,000 distinct CDR3 sequences, about 24% seen once. A NOSPECS grade of at least 4, a Clinical Activity Score of at least 3 and duration under 3 months were recorded in ophthalmopathy patients. Patients were excluded because of uncontrolled infection, other autoimmune disease, pregnancy or lactation. Diagnoses used clinical symptoms, serum thyroxine and TRAb, thyroid ultrasound and orbital computed tomography. This clonotype has a handful of counts. What it binds is unknown. The source is a woman younger than 45 with Graves' ophthalmopathy. The sequenced sample consisted of blood.

The CDR3 loop reads CATSRRDRGYEQYF. In nucleotides, the CDR3 is TGTGCCACCAGCAGACGGGACAGGGGCTACGAGCAGTACTTC. The gene calls are TRBV15 and TRBJ2-7, with 10 bases matching TRBD1. The CDR3 spans 14 residues. Germline CDR1 LNHNV, CDR2 YYDKDF (reference sequence). J gave up 3 bases and V 2 bases, and 1 base lay outside the gene matches.